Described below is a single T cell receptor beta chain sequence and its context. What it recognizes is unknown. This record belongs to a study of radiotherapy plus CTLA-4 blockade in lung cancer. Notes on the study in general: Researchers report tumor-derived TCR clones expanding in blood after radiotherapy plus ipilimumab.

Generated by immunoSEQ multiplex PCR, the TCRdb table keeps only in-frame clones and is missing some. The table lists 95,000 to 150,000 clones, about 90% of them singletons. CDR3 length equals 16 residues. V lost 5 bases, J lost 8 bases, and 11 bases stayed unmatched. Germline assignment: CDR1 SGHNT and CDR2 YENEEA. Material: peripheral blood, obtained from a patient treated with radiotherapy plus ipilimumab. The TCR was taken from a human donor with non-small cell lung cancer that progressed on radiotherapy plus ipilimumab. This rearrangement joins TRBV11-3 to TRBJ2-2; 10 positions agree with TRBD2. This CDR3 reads CASSVGGLALGGELFF. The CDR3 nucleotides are TGTGCCAGCAGCGTTGGGGGACTAGCGCTAGGAGGGGAGCTGTTTTTT.